One sample yielded the 30 T cell receptor beta chains listed below, sequenced in a study of CXCR3-negative and CXCR3-positive naive CD8 T cells. Study-level findings and limits: CXCR3-negative naive cells had less hydrophobic TRB CDR3s than did CXCR3-positive naive cells.

UMI-labeled TRB cDNA libraries were prepared by 5' RACE. TCRdb derives one entry per CDR3 protein from the 5' RACE reads, leaving out DNA. This specimen shows tens of thousands of distinct CDR3 sequences; the ten leading clones hold roughly 0.62%. These receptors lack a known antigen. Sequencing was carried out using naive CXCR3+ CD8+ T cells from blood. Subset of the sample: CD45RO-CCR7+CD27+CD95- naive CD8+ T cells expressing CXCR3 (TNR3+). These receptor sequences come from a human donor in good health. Some clones in this sample may be carry-over from other donors' samples.

This chain joins TRBV6-1 and TRBJ2-5; as DNA is missing, the TRBD2 call by TCRdb cannot be tested. Germline V gene sequence: CDR1 MNHNS, CDR2 SASEGT. This CDR3 spans 17 amino acids. CDR3: CASSLPGLAGGIETQYF.

V is TRBV7-2 and J is TRBJ1-2; TCRdb's D call of TRBD1 is untestable without DNA. CDR1 and CDR2 from the germline V gene are SGHTA and FQGNSA. The CDR3 contains 14 residues. CDR3 in amino acids: CASSLDPGDYGYTF.

This chain connects TRBV14 to TRBJ2-7. The CDR3 has 14 amino acids. Germline assignment: CDR1 SGHDN and CDR2 FVKESK. This CDR3 reads CASSQLKSPYEQYF. The variable domain in full, with the rest retrieved from reference TRBV14 and TRBJ2-7, is EAGVTQFPSHSVIEKGQTVTLRCDPISGHDNLYWYRRVMGKEIKFLLHFVKESKQDESGMPNNRFLAERTGGTYSTLKVQPAELEDSGVYFCASSQLKSPYEQYFGPGTRLTVT.

The chain couples TRBV3-1 to TRBJ2-1; lacking DNA, the TRBD2 call made by TCRdb goes unchecked. CDR3 size: 16 residues. CDR1 and CDR2 from the germline V gene are LGHDT and YNNKEL (reference sequence). This chain's CDR3 is CASSQVFGGRGNEQFF.

This chain connects TRBV12-3 or TRBV12-4 to TRBJ2-5; TCRdb's D gene call, TRBD1, goes unchecked for lack of DNA. The CDR3 has 15 amino acids. The CDR3 protein is CASSSPARGHETQYF.

V and J are TRBV29-1 and TRBJ2-1; the TCRdb D gene call, TRBD1, has no DNA to confirm it. Looked up from germline, CDR1 is SQVTM and CDR2 is ANQGSEA. The CDR3 extends over 17 amino acids. The CDR3 loop reads CSVRGVDREHRSNEQFF.

CDR3 in amino acids: CASSPRQETQYF. The chain couples TRBV28 to TRBJ2-5. In germline, CDR1 is MDHEN, CDR2 SYDVKM. The CDR3 has 12 amino acids.

The rearrangement joins TRBV7-9 to TRBJ2-3. CDR1 and CDR2 from the germline V gene are SEHNR and FQNEAQ (reference sequence). This CDR3 spans 13 amino acids. CDR3 region: CASGMYALDTQYF.

The chain joins TRBV7-9 to TRBJ2-5. CDR1 SEHNR and CDR2 FQNEAQ come from the germline V gene (reference sequence). The CDR3 loop spans 15 amino acids. The CDR3 spells CASSLAGDLGETQYF.

This chain links TRBV6-2 or TRBV6-3 with TRBJ1-5; TCRdb's D call, TRBD1, is unchecked because there is no DNA. This CDR3 is built from 13 residues. CDR1 MNHEY and CDR2 SVGEGT come from the germline V gene. This chain's CDR3 is CASKTGQEQPQHF.

The chain employs TRBV4-2 and TRBJ2-2. Germline lookup yields CDR1 LGHNA and CDR2 YNFKEQ. This CDR3 contains 14 residues. CDR3 sequence reads: CASSQGQGGGELFF.

The chain has TRBV28 and TRBJ1-3; TCRdb calls TRBD1, which cannot be checked without DNA. This CDR3 has 15 residues. Germline V lookup: CDR1 MDHEN, CDR2 SYDVKM. CDR3 amino acids: CASSQTVTSGNTIYF. The variable domain in full, completed from reference TRBV28 and TRBJ1-3, reads DVKVTQSSRYLVKRTGEKVFLECVQDMDHENMFWYRQDPGLGLRLIYFSYDVKMKEKGDIPEGYSVSREKKERFSLILESASTNQTSMYLCASSQTVTSGNTIYFGEGSWLTVV.

The chain is built from TRBV7-9 and TRBJ1-1. Germline-derived CDR1 and CDR2 are SEHNR and FQNEAQ (reference sequence). The CDR3 totals 16 residues. The CDR3 is CASSSDWTEEWAEAFF.

The V call is TRBV7-9, the J call TRBJ2-2; without DNA, the TCRdb call of TRBD1 cannot be checked. Germline V gene data show CDR1 as SEHNR and CDR2 as FQNEAQ (reference sequence). This CDR3 comprises 15 residues. This CDR3 reads CASSPPDRVSGELFF. The entire variable domain, with the rest obtained from reference TRBV7-9 and TRBJ2-2, is as follows: DTGVSQNPRHKITKRGQNVTFRCDPISEHNRLYWYRQTLGQGPEFLTYFQNEAQLEKSRLLSDRFSAERPKGSFSTLEIQRTEQGDSAMYLCASSPPDRVSGELFFGEGSRLTVL.

The rearrangement links TRBV23-1 to TRBJ2-5. Being an ORF, TRBV23-1 has a function that is uncertain. The CDR3 runs to 12 residues. This chain's CDR3 is CASWQLKWTQYF.

The rearrangement links TRBV6-4 to TRBJ2-3; TCRdb's D call, TRBD2, is unchecked because there is no DNA. The germline gives CDR1 MRHNA, CDR2 SNTAGT. The CDR3 is 16 residues long. The CDR3 reads CASSPTGEGFTDTQYF.

V and J are TRBV28 and TRBJ2-7. Looked up from germline, CDR1 is MDHEN and CDR2 is SYDVKM. The CDR3 has 15 residues. CDR3 loop: CASSLFSGSNHEQYF.

The chain employs TRBV7-8 and TRBJ2-7; TCRdb selects TRBD1, and the lack of DNA leaves this call unchecked. CDR3 size: 14 residues. Per germline, CDR1 SGHVS and CDR2 FQNEAQ. The CDR3 loop reads CASSGRGASYEQYF.

This chain links TRBV3-1 with TRBJ2-5. There are 13 residues in the CDR3. Germline values: CDR1 LGHDT, CDR2 YNNKEL (reference sequence). The CDR3: CASGSQNKETQYF.

The gene calls are TRBV6-2 or TRBV6-3 and TRBJ2-3; TCRdb gives TRBD1 as the D gene, but with no DNA this cannot be confirmed. Germline-derived CDR1 and CDR2 are MNHEY and SVGEGT. The CDR3 length is 14 residues. This CDR3 is CASSLPGTGDTQYF.

The chain has TRBV5-4 and TRBJ2-5; TCRdb reports TRBD2, a call that lacks DNA to check it against. The length of the CDR3 is 13 residues. Germline CDR1 and CDR2: SGHNT and YYREEE (reference sequence). CDR3 amino acids: CASSPSLAQVQYF. Full variable domain (missing parts from reference TRBV5-4 and TRBJ2-5): ETGVTQSPTHLIKTRGQQVTLRCSSQSGHNTVSWYQQALGQGPQFIFQYYREEENGRGNFPPRFSGLQFPNYSSELNVNALELDDSALYLCASSPSLAQVQYFGPGTRLLVL.

V is TRBV29-1 and J is TRBJ1-5; TCRdb calls TRBD1, which cannot be checked without DNA. CDR3 length: 16 residues. Germline loops: CDR1 SQVTM, CDR2 ANQGSEA. CDR3 region: CSVEDPGTVSNQPQHF.

This chain links TRBV7-9 with TRBJ2-7; checking the TCRdb D call of TRBD1 is not possible without DNA. The CDR3 extends over 14 amino acids. The germline V gene has CDR1 SEHNR and CDR2 FQNEAQ (reference sequence). The CDR3 protein is CASSPVGVPYEQYF.

The V and J genes are TRBV12-5 and TRBJ1-2. Germline V gene sequence: CDR1 LGHNT, CDR2 FRNRAP. The CDR3 runs to 13 residues. CDR3 sequence reads: CASSPPPSYRYTF.

This chain links TRBV5-4 with TRBJ2-1; no DNA is available, so the TRBD1 call from TCRdb remains unchecked. Germline V gene data show CDR1 as SGHNT and CDR2 as YYREEE (reference sequence). The CDR3 spans 15 residues. CDR3 residues: CASGARGRSYNEQFF.

The rearrangement joins TRBV12-3 or TRBV12-4 to TRBJ2-1. This CDR3 is built from 15 residues. This CDR3 reads CASSSQRSVYNEQFF.

The genes are TRBV7-9 and TRBJ2-7; TCRdb selects TRBD2, and the lack of DNA leaves this call unchecked. This CDR3 spans 13 amino acids. Per the germline V gene, CDR1 is SEHNR and CDR2 is FQNEAQ (reference sequence). The CDR3 sequence: CASSIASLDEQYF.

The chain combines TRBV7-2 with TRBJ2-3; without DNA, the TCRdb call of TRBD1 cannot be checked. The CDR3 is made up of 19 amino acids. CDR1 SGHTA and CDR2 FQGNSA come from the germline V gene. The CDR3 protein is CASSLRTGGELRVLDTQYF.

The chain couples TRBV13 to TRBJ1-3. Germline CDR1 and CDR2: PRHDT and FYEKMQ (reference sequence). The CDR3 length is 13 residues. CDR3 sequence reads: CASSLGNGNTIYF.

The V gene is TRBV5-6, the J gene TRBJ2-1; TCRdb indicates TRBD1, and absent DNA this call remains unverified. The CDR3 spans 12 residues. Germline V lookup: CDR1 SGHDT, CDR2 YYEEEE. CDR3 protein: CASRWGGQEQFF.